This T cell receptor beta chain stems from a study of cytomegalovirus exposure and HLA in healthy donors. Study-wide background: When roughly 420 donors were genotyped, roughly 82% of them were found to fall in the Caucasian-associated ancestry cluster.

PCR employed 60 Vbeta and 13 Jbeta primers. Sequencing was performed with immunoSEQ multiplex PCR; in TCRdb, only in-frame clones are kept and a portion is missing. The sample contains some 200,000 clones, about 81% of which appear only once. The germline CDR1 and CDR2 sequences are SGHNT and YYREEE (reference sequence). This CDR3 is built from 15 residues. The ends lost 4 bases at V and 0 bases at J; junction bases unmatched: 4. The sequence was obtained from a woman younger than 45 in good health and CMV-seronegative. Sequencing used PBMCs. The V call is TRBV5-4, the J call TRBJ2-3, with TRBD1 identical over 8 bases. DNA for the CDR3: TGTGCCAGCAGCCCCCGGGACAGGAGCACAGATACGCAGTATTTT. It codes for CASSPRDRSTDTQYF.